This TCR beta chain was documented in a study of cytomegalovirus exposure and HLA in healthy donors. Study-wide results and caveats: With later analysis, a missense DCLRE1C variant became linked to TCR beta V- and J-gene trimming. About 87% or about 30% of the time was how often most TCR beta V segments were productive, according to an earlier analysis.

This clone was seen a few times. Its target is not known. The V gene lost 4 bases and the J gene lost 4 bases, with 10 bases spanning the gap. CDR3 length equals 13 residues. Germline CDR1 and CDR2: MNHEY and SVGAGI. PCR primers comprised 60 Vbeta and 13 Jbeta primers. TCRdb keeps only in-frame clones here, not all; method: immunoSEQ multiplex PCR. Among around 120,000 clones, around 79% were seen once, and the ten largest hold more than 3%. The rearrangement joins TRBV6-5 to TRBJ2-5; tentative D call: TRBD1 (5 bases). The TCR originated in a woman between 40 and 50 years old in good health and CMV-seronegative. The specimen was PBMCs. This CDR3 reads CASSSSGSETQYF. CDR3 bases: TGTGCCAGCAGTTCGTCAGGGTCAGAGACCCAGTACTTC.